A single sample gave rise to the 9 T cell receptor beta chains below, sequenced in a study of CD8+ T cells in alopecia areata listed by TCRdb under 2018. Libraries were prepared through the immunoSEQ multiplex PCR assay. RNA was extracted from all samples and reverse transcribed into cDNA, which served as template for TCR sequencing. This is the immuneACCESS table as TCRdb keeps it, with only in-frame sequences that have V and J called. A part of the clones is gone; compared with another copy, unresolved V genes explain less than half, and the rest is unexplained. In this sample the table shows about 270,000 clones, and no singletons are among them. In total, the top ten clones hold around 1.2% of the sample. Cells from mouse cutaneous lymph nodes were pooled, stained for CD4, CD8alpha, NKG2D, NKG2ACE and other markers, and then sorted on a BD Influx. Sequencing used CD4+ T cells sorted from a lymph node. The receptors shown here come from a C3H/HeJ mouse with alopecia areata. This strain possesses the MHC haplotype H2-k.

A remark on this clone: All gene names here are mouse names. The read is 4 residues too short to cover the CDR3 end, so that end is filled in from the germline J gene. The chain couples TRBV14 to TRBJ2-2; 7 nucleotides line up with TRBD1. This CDR3 has 14 amino acids. Germline V gene sequence: CDR1 SGHDT, CDR2 FRDEAV. Trimming at V came to 5 bases and at J to 0 bases, leaving 1 base not matched to a gene. CDR3 DNA (partial): TGTGCCAGCAGAACAGGGGCAAACACCGGG. Translation: CASRTGANTG. The CDR3 reads in full as CASRTGANTGQLYF. The entire variable domain, with the rest obtained from reference TRBV14 and TRBJ2-2, is as follows: EAGVTQSPRYAVLQEGQAVSFWCDPISGHDTLYWYQQPRDQGPQLLVYFRDEAVIDNSQLPSDRFSAVRPKGTNSTLKIQSAKQGDTATYLCASRTGANTGQLYFGEGSKLTVL.

Comments on this clone: Mouse names are used for the genes. The read gets to within 4 residues of the CDR3 end, and the germline J gene fills in the rest. The rearrangement joins TRBV13-1 to TRBJ2-7; TRBD1 matches 7 bases. In germline, CDR1 is NSHNY, CDR2 SYGAGN. CDR3 size: 11 residues. CDR3 DNA, as far as it was read: TGTGCCAGCAGGGGACAGTAT. As protein: CASRGQY. The full CDR3 is CASRGQYEQYF.

About this clone: Gene names refer to mouse genes. The sequenced fragment ends 3 residues before the CDR3 boundary, so the rest is inferred from the germline J gene. The chain recombines TRBV5 with TRBJ1-6; weak D call: TRBD1 (6 bases). Being an ORF, TRBJ1-6 has a function that is uncertain. The CDR3 is 16 residues long. The germline CDR1 and CDR2 sequences are LGHNA and YNLKQL (reference sequence). V lost 4 bases and J 0 bases, leaving 10 bases between the germline ends. The CDR3 is CASSPQGLSYNSPLYF. The covered CDR3 bases are TGTGCCAGCAGCCCTCAGGGGCTTTCCTATAATTCGCCC.

This clone was observed a few times. Genes here carry mouse names. Here the CDR3 reads CASSPQVTGQLYF. The part of the CDR3 DNA that was read is TGTGCCAGCAGTCCACAGGTCACCGGG. The V call is TRBV13-1, the J call TRBJ2-2; TRBD1 is a possible D gene (5 bases). The read comes to an end 4 residues before the CDR3 does, leaving the germline J gene to fill in the end. The CDR3 loop spans 13 amino acids. V gave up 4 bases and J gave up 4 bases, with 8 bases separating them. The V gene's germline CDR1 is NSHNY and CDR2 SYGAGN.

In this sample, this clone turned up a few times. Gene names and germline refer to mouse. The read terminates 4 residues before the CDR3 end, so the remaining end is supplied by the germline J gene. This rearrangement joins TRBV13-1 to TRBJ2-1, with TRBD1 matching 10 bases. Losses at the gene ends were 2 bases for V and 2 bases for J; bases not matched to a gene: 4. Looked up from germline, CDR1 is NSHNY and CDR2 is SYGAGN. The CDR3 length is 16 residues. CDR3 amino acids: CASSDRDRGDYAEQFF. The CDR3 DNA, read in part, is TGTGCCAGCAGTGACCGGGACAGGGGAGACTATGCT.

About this clone: These gene names are mouse names. The DNA ends 4 residues before the CDR3 does, and the rest of the CDR3 is filled in from the germline J gene. The chain has TRBV13-1 and TRBJ1-2, with a weak D call TRBD1 (5 bases). Germline loops: CDR1 NSHNY, CDR2 SYGAGN. Trimming shortened V by 3 bases and J by 0 bases, and 9 bases separated the two germline ends. CDR3 length: 14 amino acids. This CDR3 is CASSGTNTNSDYTF. The covered CDR3 bases are TGTGCCAGCAGTGGGACAAATACAAACTCC.

This clone occurred a few times. The gene names here belong to mouse. The read ends 4 residues shy of where the CDR3 ends; the end is completed using the germline J gene. The sample has other DNA sequences that encode this CDR3 too. The J gene is TRBJ2-1, the V gene TRBV5, with 8 bases that match TRBD2. Germline-derived CDR1 and CDR2 are LGHNA and YNLKQL (reference sequence). This CDR3 is built from 15 residues. The CDR3 bases that were read are TGTGCCAGCAGCCAAGAAGGGGGGGCGCGGGCT. Protein product: CASSQEGGARA. The full-length CDR3 reads as CASSQEGGARAEQFF.

For this clone: The gene symbols are mouse symbols. With the read ending 4 residues before the CDR3 end, the germline J gene is used to fill in that end. Other DNA sequences in the sample encode the same CDR3. The chain carries TRBV19 and TRBJ1-1, with 9 bases aligning to TRBD1. There are 15 residues in the CDR3. Germline CDR1 reads FNHDT; CDR2 reads SITEND (reference sequence). The ends lost 6 bases at V and 0 bases at J; junction bases unmatched: 6. The CDR3 sequence: CASIPGQGANTEVFF. Incomplete CDR3 DNA: TGTGCCAGCATCCCGGGACAGGGTGCAAACACA.

Note on this clone: Mouse names are used for the genes. Coverage ceases 4 residues before the CDR3 finishes, and the germline J gene fills in the end. The V and J genes are TRBV29 and TRBJ2-5; the match to TRBD1 covers 9 bases. Germline V gives CDR1 MSHET, CDR2 SYDVDS. This CDR3 is built from 13 residues. V lost 6 bases, J lost 2 bases, and 0 bases stayed unmatched. CDR3 DNA (partial): TGTGCTAGCAGGACAGGGGGCCAAGAC. Its protein is CASRTGGQD. The whole CDR3 reads CASRTGGQDTQYF.